This T cell receptor (beta chain) was documented in a study of T cells in tuberculosis. Study-wide findings and caveats: Classification accuracy was 85% to 90% (AUROC roughly 0.88) with the GMM-specific repertoire. The TCR-beta difference was not significant; alpha differences partly reflected length.

About this clone: The antigen is unknown.

Latent tuberculosis screening used tuberculin skin test and IGRA at entry. The CDR3 extends over 14 amino acids. In germline, CDR1 is MNHEY, CDR2 SMNVEV (reference sequence). With 7 bases removed from V and 4 bases from J, the gap between germline ends came to 16 bases. Sequencing used immunoSEQ multiplex PCR; TCRdb keeps in-frame clones, though not all of them. The sample lists tens of thousands of clones, about 94% occurring once. The sequence was obtained from a donor between 10 and 35 years old with latent tuberculosis or without tuberculosis infection. This chain connects TRBV27 to TRBJ1-1; a possible D gene is TRBD1 (6 bases). The specimen was PBMCs. The CDR3 sequence is CASTSDRWGTEAFF. The DNA of the CDR3 is TGTGCCAGCACTTCAGACAGGTGGGGCACTGAAGCTTTCTTT.